This T cell receptor (beta chain) was captured in a study of T cells in Graves' hyperthyroidism and ophthalmopathy. Study information: The blood sample was taken at first diagnosis, before treatment began.

RNA transcripts provided the source from which TCR beta CDR3 regions were amplified. TCR CDR3 underwent first-round RT-PCR with the HTBI primer set. MiXCR was run by TCRdb on the multiplex PCR reads, yielding one entry per CDR3 protein. The sample lists around 700,000 distinct CDR3 sequences; around 19% were seen once. This clonotype was observed a few times. Its antigen is undetermined. Uncontrolled infections, other autoimmune diseases, pregnancy or lactation led to exclusion of patients. Study-wide results and caveats: Stable hyperthyroidism was separated from ophthalmopathy by a model based on 13 V-J features.

This CDR3 spans 16 amino acids. Germline V gives CDR1 SGHTS, CDR2 YDEGEE. Trimming shortened V by 0 bases and J by 0 bases, and 11 bases separated the two germline ends. The chain couples TRBV5-8 to TRBJ2-3; D remains unclear. Sequenced material: blood. The source of this sequence is a woman aged 45-59 years with Graves' hyperthyroidism that later progressed to Graves' ophthalmopathy. CDR3 in amino acids: CASSLGTATSTDTQYF. For the CDR3, the DNA is TGTGCCAGCAGCTTGGGGACGGCTACTAGCACAGATACGCAGTATTTT.